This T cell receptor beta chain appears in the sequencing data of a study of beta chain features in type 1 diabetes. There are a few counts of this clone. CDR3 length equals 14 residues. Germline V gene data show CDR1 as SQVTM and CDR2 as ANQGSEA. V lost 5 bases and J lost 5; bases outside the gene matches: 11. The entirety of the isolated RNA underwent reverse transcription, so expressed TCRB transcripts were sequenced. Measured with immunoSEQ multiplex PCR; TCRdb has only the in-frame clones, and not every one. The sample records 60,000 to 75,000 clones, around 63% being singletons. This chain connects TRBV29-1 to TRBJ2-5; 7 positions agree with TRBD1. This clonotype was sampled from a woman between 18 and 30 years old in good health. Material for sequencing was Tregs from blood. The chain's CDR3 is CSVSGQTFSETQYF. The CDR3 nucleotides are TGCAGCGTTTCGGGACAGACCTTTAGCGAGACCCAGTACTTC.